This TCR beta chain originates from a study of T cells expressing NK-cell markers. Across the whole study: Repertoires of TCR beta were obtained from T cells sorted as CD3+CD56+NKG2C+, CD3+CD56+NKG2C- and CD3+CD56-NKG2C+. The eight sequenced donors comprised seven who were HCMV-seropositive and one who was seronegative.

Regarding the study as a whole: Roughly 6 donors showed dominant NKG2C+ clonotypes comprising about 1.0-7.0% of their CD8+ T cells.

This CDR3 region has 14 residues. Germline V gene data show CDR1 as DFQATT and CDR2 as SNEGSKA (reference sequence). Turning to this clonotype: The antigen is unknown.

TCRdb re-called the 5' RACE reads; one entry per CDR3 protein, DNA not given. The data show hundreds of thousands of distinct CDR3 sequences, and the top ten clones hold under 7.5%. The sequencing sample was made of blood T cells: a sorted CD56 or NKG2C T cell subset, CD4+ or CD8+ T cells, or bulk PBMC T cells (not recorded which). This TCR was recovered from a woman between 18 and 69 years old in good health. The chain combines TRBV20-1 with TRBJ2-1; TCRdb outputs TRBD1, but without DNA this stays unchecked. CDR3: CSAPMGREVVEQFF.